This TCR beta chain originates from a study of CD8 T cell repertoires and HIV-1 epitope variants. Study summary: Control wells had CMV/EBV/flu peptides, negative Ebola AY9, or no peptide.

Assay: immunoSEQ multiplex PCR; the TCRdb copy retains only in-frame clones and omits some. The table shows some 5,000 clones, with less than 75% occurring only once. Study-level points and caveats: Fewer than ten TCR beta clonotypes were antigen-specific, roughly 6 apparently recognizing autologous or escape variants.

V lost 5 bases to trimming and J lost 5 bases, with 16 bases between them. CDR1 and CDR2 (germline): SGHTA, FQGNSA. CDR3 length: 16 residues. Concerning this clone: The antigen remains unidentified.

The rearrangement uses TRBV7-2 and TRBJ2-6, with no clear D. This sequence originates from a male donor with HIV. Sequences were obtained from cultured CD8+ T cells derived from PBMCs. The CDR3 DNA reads TGTGCCAGCAGCAGGCATTTACAAAGTCGGGCCAACGTCCTGACTTTC. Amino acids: CASSRHLQSRANVLTF.